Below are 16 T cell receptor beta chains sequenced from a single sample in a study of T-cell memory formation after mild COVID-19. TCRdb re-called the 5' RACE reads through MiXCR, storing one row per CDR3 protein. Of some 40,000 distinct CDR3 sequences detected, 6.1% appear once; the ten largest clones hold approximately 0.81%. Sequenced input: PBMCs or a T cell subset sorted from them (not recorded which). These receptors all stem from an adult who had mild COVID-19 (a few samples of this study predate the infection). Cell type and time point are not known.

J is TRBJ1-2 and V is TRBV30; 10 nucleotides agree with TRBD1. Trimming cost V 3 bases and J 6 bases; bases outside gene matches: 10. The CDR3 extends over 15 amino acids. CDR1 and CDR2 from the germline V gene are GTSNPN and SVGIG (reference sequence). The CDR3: CAWRRGDRGHDGYTF. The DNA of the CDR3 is TGTGCCTGGAGACGGGGGGACAGGGGACATGATGGCTACACCTTC. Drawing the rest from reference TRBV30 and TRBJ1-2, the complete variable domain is SQTIHQWPATLVQPVGSPLSLECTVEGTSNPNLYWYRQAAGRGLQLLFYSVGIGQISSEVPQNLSASRPQDRQFILSSKKLLLSDSGFYLCAWRRGDRGHDGYTFGSGTRLTVV.

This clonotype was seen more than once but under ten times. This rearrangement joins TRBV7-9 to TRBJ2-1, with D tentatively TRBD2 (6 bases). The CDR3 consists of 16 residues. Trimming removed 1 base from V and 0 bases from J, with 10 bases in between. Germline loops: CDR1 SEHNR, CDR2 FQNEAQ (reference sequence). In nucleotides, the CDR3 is TGTGCCAGCAGCTTAGGGGCGGGGCTCTCCTACAATGAGCAGTTCTTC. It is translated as CASSLGAGLSYNEQFF.

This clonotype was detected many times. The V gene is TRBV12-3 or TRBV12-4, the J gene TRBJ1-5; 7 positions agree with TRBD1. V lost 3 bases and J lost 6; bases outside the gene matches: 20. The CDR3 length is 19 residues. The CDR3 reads CASSFRGQTAGGGGQPQHF. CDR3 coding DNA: TGTGCCAGCAGTTTTCGTGGGCAAACCGCAGGGGGAGGCGGTCAGCCCCAGCATTTT.

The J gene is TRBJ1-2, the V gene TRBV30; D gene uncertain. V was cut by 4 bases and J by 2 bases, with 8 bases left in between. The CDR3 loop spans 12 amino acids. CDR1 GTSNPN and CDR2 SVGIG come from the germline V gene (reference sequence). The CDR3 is CAWKAANYGYTF. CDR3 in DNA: TGTGCCTGGAAGGCAGCGAACTATGGCTACACCTTC.

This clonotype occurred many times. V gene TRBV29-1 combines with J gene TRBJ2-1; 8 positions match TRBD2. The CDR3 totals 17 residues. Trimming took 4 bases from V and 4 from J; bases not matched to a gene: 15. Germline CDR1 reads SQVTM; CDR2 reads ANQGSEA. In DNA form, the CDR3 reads TGCAGCGTTGTGAAAAAAATCCTAGCGGGTCTGTACAATGAGCAGTTCTTC. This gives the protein CSVVKKILAGLYNEQFF.

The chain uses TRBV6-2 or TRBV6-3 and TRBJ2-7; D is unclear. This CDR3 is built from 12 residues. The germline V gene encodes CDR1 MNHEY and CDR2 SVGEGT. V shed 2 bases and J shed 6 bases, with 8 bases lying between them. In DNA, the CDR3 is TGTGCCAGCAGTTACCGCCACGGCGAGCAGTACTTC. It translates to CASSYRHGEQYF.

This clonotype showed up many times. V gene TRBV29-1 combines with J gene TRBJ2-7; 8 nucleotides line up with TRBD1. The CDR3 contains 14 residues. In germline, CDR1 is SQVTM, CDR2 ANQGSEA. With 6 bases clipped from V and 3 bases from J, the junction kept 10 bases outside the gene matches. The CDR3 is CSVDLGQGHYEQYF. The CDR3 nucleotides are TGCAGCGTCGACTTAGGACAGGGCCACTACGAGCAGTACTTC.

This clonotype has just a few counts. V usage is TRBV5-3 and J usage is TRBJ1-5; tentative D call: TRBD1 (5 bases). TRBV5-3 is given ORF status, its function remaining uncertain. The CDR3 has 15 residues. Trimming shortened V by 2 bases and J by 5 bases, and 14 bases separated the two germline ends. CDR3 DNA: TGTGCCAGAAGCTTTCGACGGGGGAACCATCAGCCCCAGCATTTT. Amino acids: CARSFRRGNHQPQHF.

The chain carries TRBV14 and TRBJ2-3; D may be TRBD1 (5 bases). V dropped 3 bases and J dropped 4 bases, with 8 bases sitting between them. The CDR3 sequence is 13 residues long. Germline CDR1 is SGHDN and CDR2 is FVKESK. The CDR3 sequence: CASSHGASDTQYF. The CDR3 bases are TGTGCCAGCAGCCATGGGGCCTCAGATACGCAGTATTTT.

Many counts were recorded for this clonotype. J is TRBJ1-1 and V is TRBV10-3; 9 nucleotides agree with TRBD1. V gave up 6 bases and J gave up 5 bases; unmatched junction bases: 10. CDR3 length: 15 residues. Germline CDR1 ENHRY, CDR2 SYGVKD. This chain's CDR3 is CAISGTGGGGTEAFF. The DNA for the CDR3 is TGTGCCATCAGCGGTACAGGGGGCGGAGGGACTGAAGCTTTCTTT.

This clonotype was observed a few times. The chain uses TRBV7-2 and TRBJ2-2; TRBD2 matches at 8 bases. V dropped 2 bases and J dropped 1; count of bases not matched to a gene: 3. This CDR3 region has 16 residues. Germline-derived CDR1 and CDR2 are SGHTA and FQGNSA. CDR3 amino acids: CASSLTAGGNTGELFF. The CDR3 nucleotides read TGTGCCAGCAGCTTAACCGCGGGGGGGAACACCGGGGAGCTGTTTTTT.

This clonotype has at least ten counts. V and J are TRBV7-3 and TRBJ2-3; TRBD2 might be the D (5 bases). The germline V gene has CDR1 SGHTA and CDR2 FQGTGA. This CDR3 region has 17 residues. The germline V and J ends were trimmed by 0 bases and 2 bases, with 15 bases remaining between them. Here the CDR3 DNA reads TGTGCCAGCAGCTTAACCGGACTCCAATCCATCACAGATACGCAGTATTTT. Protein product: CASSLTGLQSITDTQYF.

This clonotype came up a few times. The CDR3 reads CASSQDSQGPNEKLFF. CDR3 nucleotide sequence: TGTGCCAGCAGCCAAGATAGCCAAGGGCCTAATGAAAAACTGTTTTTT. This rearrangement joins TRBV4-2 to TRBJ1-4; D is unclear. The germline V gene has CDR1 LGHNA and CDR2 YNFKEQ. V lost 0 bases, J lost 3 bases, and 11 bases lay in between. CDR3 length equals 16 residues.

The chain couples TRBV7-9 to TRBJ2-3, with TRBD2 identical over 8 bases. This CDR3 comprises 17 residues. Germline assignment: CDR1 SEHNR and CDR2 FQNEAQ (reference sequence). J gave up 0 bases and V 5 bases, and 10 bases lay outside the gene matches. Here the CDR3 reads CASSPLRASGSTDTQYF. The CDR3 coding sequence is TGTGCCAGCAGCCCCCTTCGAGCTAGCGGGAGCACAGATACGCAGTATTTT.

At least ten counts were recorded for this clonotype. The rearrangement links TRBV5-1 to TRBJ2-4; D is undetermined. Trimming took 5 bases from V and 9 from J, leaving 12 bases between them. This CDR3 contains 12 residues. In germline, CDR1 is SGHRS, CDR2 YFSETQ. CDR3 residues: CASSSPSGIQYF. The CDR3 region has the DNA TGCGCCAGCAGTTCACCCTCAGGCATTCAGTACTTC.

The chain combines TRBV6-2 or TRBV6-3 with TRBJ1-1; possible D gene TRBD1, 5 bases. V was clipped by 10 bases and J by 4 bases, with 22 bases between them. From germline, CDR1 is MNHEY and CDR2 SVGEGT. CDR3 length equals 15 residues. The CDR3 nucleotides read TGTGCCAACCTTCCTACGGGCAGGGTGGGCACTGAAGCTTTCTTT. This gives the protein CANLPTGRVGTEAFF.